This T cell receptor (beta chain) was captured by sequencing in a study of blood T cell repertoires in COVID-19. V gave up 4 bases and J gave up 0 bases, with 13 bases separating them. The CDR3 has 16 residues. The germline gives CDR1 MGHRA, CDR2 YSYEKL. TCRdb's copy holds only in-frame clones and misses some; the assay was immunoSEQ multiplex PCR. The sample shows 150,000 to 200,000 clones, about 86% of them seen only once. This TCR derives from a man aged 45-60 years with active or convalescent COVID-19. The chain joins TRBV4-1 to TRBJ2-1; no definite D call. Sequenced sample: peripheral blood. Here the CDR3 DNA reads TGCGCCAGCAGCCCACGGAAGAGGAGCTCCTACAATGAGCAGTTCTTC. It is translated as CASSPRKRSSYNEQFF.